The T cell receptor (beta chain) described here comes from a study of siplizumab effects on memory and regulatory T cells. Study summary: Investigators ran mixed lymphocyte reactions in pairs, testing siplizumab at 0.95 to 1 ug/mL against no drug.

Some clones are missing from TCRdb's copy, which holds only in-frame ones; the method was immunoSEQ multiplex PCR. The table records some 15,000 clones, roughly 50% of them present only once. The germline V gene has CDR1 SGHNT and CDR2 YENEEA. V lost 5 bases and J lost 6; bases outside the gene matches: 4. CDR3 length equals 13 residues. Study-wide results and limits: Siplizumab produced a significant reduction in alloreactive sequences that were traceable to unstimulated CD4+ memory cells. Naive T cells seemed more diverse than memory cells and seemed major alloresponse contributors.

This clone was detected only once. Its antigen is unidentified. Coculturing was carried out on the mixed lymphocyte reaction cells. It lasted six to seven days and was done at 37°C. The source of this sequence is a human donor in good health; the cells came from an allogeneic mixed lymphocyte reaction. The chain uses TRBV11-3 and TRBJ2-7, with 10 positions matching TRBD1. The source material was CFSE-low (dividing) CD4+ T cells sorted from an allogeneic mixed lymphocyte reaction. CDR3 sequence (DNA): TGTGCCAGCAGCCCCGGGACAGGGGTCGAGCAGTACTTC. Translating gives CASSPGTGVEQYF.